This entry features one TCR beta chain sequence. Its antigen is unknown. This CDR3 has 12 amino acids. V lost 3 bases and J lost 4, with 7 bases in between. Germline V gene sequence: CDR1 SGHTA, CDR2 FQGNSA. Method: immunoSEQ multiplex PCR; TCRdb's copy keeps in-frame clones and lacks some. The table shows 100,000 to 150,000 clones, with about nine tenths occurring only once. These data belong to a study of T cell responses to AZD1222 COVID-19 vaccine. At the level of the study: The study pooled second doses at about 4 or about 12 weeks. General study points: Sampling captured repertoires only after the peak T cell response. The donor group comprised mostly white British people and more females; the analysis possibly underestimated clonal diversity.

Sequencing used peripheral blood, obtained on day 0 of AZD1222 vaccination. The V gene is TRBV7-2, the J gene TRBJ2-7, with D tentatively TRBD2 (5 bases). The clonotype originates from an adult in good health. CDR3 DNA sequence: TGTGCCAGCAGCTTCTCGGGATACGAGCAGTACTTC. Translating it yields CASSFSGYEQYF.